This T cell receptor beta chain was identified during a study of response to subunit inactivated influenza vaccine (dated by TCRdb to between 2018 and 2020). About the study as a whole: Deep quantitative T cell receptor repertoire profiling was used in the study to track responses to a trivalent subunit inactivated influenza vaccine. The full study reports these points: According to the authors, only a limited number of new T cells may be recruited by each seasonal influenza vaccination.

This clonotype was counted ten times or more. Its antigen remains undetermined. Base qualities are not at hand, and no much larger clone is one base apart. The library was prepared using RT-PCR. The run used an Illumina HiSeq 2500. The public reads were quality trimmed at Q25 with fastp and then assembled into clones with MiXCR by TCRdb, keeping productive beta chains. Each entry merges the rows of one CDR3 protein and shows their most common DNA and genes. For this sample there are around 580,000 distinct CDR3 sequences; 10% to 15% appear just once. The top ten clonotypes cover about 10% of the sample. This specimen was PBMCs from blood, taken on the day of vaccination. The TCR comes from a man aged 50-60 years who received an inactivated influenza vaccine. Donor details come from another sample of the same person, matched by shared clones.

The base sequence is TGTGCCAGCAGCTTATCCCGGACTAGCGGGGAACTTGAGCAGTTCTTC. Its product reads: CASSLSRTSGELEQFF. Recombination connected TRBV7-8 to TRBJ2-1; 12 nucleotides in the junction match TRBD2. CDR1 and CDR2, looked up from the germline V gene, are SGHVS and FQNEAQ. From V the trimming removes 2 bases and from J it removes 9 bases, while the gene matches leave 8 bases of the junction unaccounted for. The CDR3 starts with the cysteine, ends with the phenylalanine, and has 16 residues. Only CDR3 DNA remains: 48 bases, in frame from the first base.